The present TCR beta chain was sequenced within a study of OX40 agonist ivuxolimab in advanced cancers. Across the whole study: People who had prior anti-PD-1, anti-PD-L1 or anti-CTLA-4 therapy could take part, and approximately 43% had some. Of the patients, three showed partial responses, one with hepatocellular carcinoma and two with cutaneous melanoma.

Data came from immunoSEQ multiplex PCR; TCRdb stores just in-frame clones and leaves some out. The repertoire consists of some 80,000 clones, with 70% to 90% occurring once and the leading ten covering under 0.4%. The CDR3 is 15 amino acids. Germline loops: CDR1 SGHAT, CDR2 FQNNGV. Study conclusions and caveats: Clonal expansion by week 6 occurred in CD4+ and CD8+ blood T cells (at 0.1 to 3.0 mg/kg). Partly responding patients at 0.1-3.0 mg/kg showed some of the smallest clonal expansion.

On this clone: Its antigen is still unknown. The junction and the germline gene differ at one end; a read error may be behind it.

The clonotype was recovered from an adult with an advanced solid tumor such as melanoma, head and neck, liver or kidney cancer. V gene TRBV11-2 combines with J gene TRBJ1-5, with a possible D match to TRBD1 (5 bases). Sequencing was performed on CD4+ or CD8+ T cells sorted from blood, taken in a trial of the OX40 agonist ivuxolimab. This CDR3 reads CVSSVTGAGNQPQHF. CDR3 bases: TGTGTCAGCAGTGTCACAGGTGCGGGCAATCAGCCCCAGCATTTT.